The 13 T cell receptor beta chains listed next were all sequenced from one sample in a study of beta chain features in type 1 diabetes. General study points: Type 1 diabetes patients had moderately but significantly shorter TCRB CDR3s in all four CD4+ subsets.

Expressed TCRB transcripts were sequenced after all isolated RNA was converted to cDNA. Assay: immunoSEQ multiplex PCR; the TCRdb copy retains only in-frame clones and omits some. The sample lists 600,000 to 700,000 clones, around 12% occurring once. The antigens of these receptors remain unknown. Sequenced: naive CD4+ T cells from blood. These receptors all come from a man aged 25 to 40 with type 1 diabetes.

This chain joins TRBV29-1 and TRBJ1-2; D uncertain. Trimming pared 3 bases from V and 3 bases from J, leaving 11 bases between. CDR3 length equals 13 residues. Germline V gene sequence: CDR1 SQVTM, CDR2 ANQGSEA. For the CDR3, the DNA is TGCAGCGTTGATGCAGTCGCTTACTATGGCTACACCTTC. This sequence encodes CSVDAVAYYGYTF.

This clone was detected only a few times. V usage is TRBV5-4 and J usage is TRBJ2-1; no clear D. CDR1 SGHNT and CDR2 YYREEE come from the germline V gene (reference sequence). The germline V and J ends were trimmed by 7 bases and 1 base, with 9 bases remaining between them. CDR3 length equals 13 residues. CDR3 protein: CASGSDSYNEQFF. CDR3 DNA: TGTGCCAGCGGAAGCGATTCCTACAATGAGCAGTTCTTC. Using reference TRBV5-4 and TRBJ2-1 for the parts outside the CDR3, the full variable domain is ETGVTQSPTHLIKTRGQQVTLRCSSQSGHNTVSWYQQALGQGPQFIFQYYREEENGRGNFPPRFSGLQFPNYSSELNVNALELDDSALYLCASGSDSYNEQFFGPGTRLTVL.

The chain carries TRBV23-1 and TRBJ2-7; D is perhaps TRBD2 (5 bases). TRBV23-1 is recorded as an ORF, its role being uncertain. CDR3 size: 18 residues. V lost 1 base and J lost 0, with 19 bases in between. The CDR3 region is CASSQLAVLRAGSYEQYF. CDR3 nucleotides: TGCGCCAGCAGTCAATTGGCGGTGTTGAGGGCTGGCTCCTACGAGCAGTACTTC.

This chain joins TRBV5-4 and TRBJ1-1; D is uncertain. Germline V CDR1 and CDR2: SGHNT, YYREEE (reference sequence). The CDR3 is 15 amino acids. Trimming pared 0 bases from V and 2 bases from J, leaving 11 bases between. The CDR3 here is CASSLDPRRNTEAFF. For the CDR3, the DNA is TGTGCCAGCAGCTTGGATCCGCGGAGAAACACTGAAGCTTTCTTT.

V usage is TRBV30 and J usage is TRBJ2-2; TRBD2 matches at 8 bases. The CDR3 totals 15 residues. Per the germline V gene, CDR1 is GTSNPN and CDR2 is SVGIG (reference sequence). V lost 3 bases, J lost 6 bases, and 9 bases stayed unmatched. The CDR3 DNA sequence: TGTGCCTGGAGCCTTAACGGGGGGGCTTCCGGGGAGCTGTTTTTT. Translated, it gives CAWSLNGGASGELFF.

This chain uses TRBV7-9 with TRBJ2-2, with D perhaps being TRBD1 or TRBD2 (5 bases each). V lost 3 bases, J lost 5 bases, and 10 bases lay in between. In germline, CDR1 is SEHNR, CDR2 FQNEAQ (reference sequence). The CDR3 consists of 14 residues. The CDR3 region is CASSLGVRTGELFF. The CDR3, as DNA: TGTGCCAGCAGCTTGGGGGTGCGGACCGGGGAGCTGTTTTTT.

As regards this clone: This sample also contains other DNA sequences that code for the same CDR3. The chain links TRBV11-2 to TRBJ2-6, with 7 bases matching TRBD2. The junction had 4 bases not matched to a gene; V was cut back by 5 bases and J by 3 bases. The germline V gene encodes CDR1 SGHAT and CDR2 FQNNGV. The CDR3 consists of 15 residues. CDR3 sequence reads: CASSIWGGGANVLTF. The CDR3 coding sequence is TGTGCCAGCAGCATCTGGGGGGGTGGGGCCAACGTCCTGACTTTC.

There are a few counts of this clone. The chain is built from TRBV7-2 and TRBJ1-5; tentative D call: TRBD1 (5 bases). V shed 5 bases and J shed 2 bases, with 13 bases lying between them. CDR3 size: 15 residues. Germline CDR1 reads SGHTA; CDR2 reads FQGNSA. The CDR3 region is CASSPRGGGNQPQHF. The CDR3 DNA is TGTGCCAGCAGCCCCCGGGGAGGGGGCAATCAGCCCCAGCATTTT.

Here the CDR3 reads CASSQAGTVTDTQYF. CDR3 bases: TGCGCCAGCAGCCAAGCCGGGACAGTCACAGATACGCAGTATTTT. The chain has TRBV4-3 and TRBJ2-3, with TRBD1 matching over 7 bases. J gave up 2 bases and V 1 base, and 3 bases lay outside the gene matches. Germline CDR1 is LGHNA and CDR2 is YSLEER. The CDR3 extends over 15 amino acids.

This chain links TRBV11-2 with TRBJ2-4; a weak D match, TRBD2 (6 bases). Trimming removed 6 bases from V and 3 bases from J, with 12 bases in between. CDR1 is SGHAT, CDR2 FQNNGV, per germline. This CDR3 contains 14 residues. CDR3 in DNA: TGTGCCAGCAGTCGGCCGGAGGGCAAAAACATTCAGTACTTC. It translates to CASSRPEGKNIQYF.

The chain is built from TRBV7-8 and TRBJ1-5, with D uncertain. This CDR3 has 14 residues. The ends were cut back, 4 bases at V and 5 bases at J, with 12 bases in the middle. Germline CDR1 reads SGHVS; CDR2 reads FQNEAQ. The CDR3 bases are TGTGCCAGCAGCTCCTACGGGGTGGATCAGCCCCAGCATTTT. Amino acids: CASSSYGVDQPQHF. The full variable domain, rest sourced from reference TRBV7-8 and TRBJ1-5, is GAGVSQSPRYKVAKRGQDVALRCDPISGHVSLFWYQQALGQGPEFLTYFQNEAQLDKSGLPSDRFFAERPEGSVSTLKIQRTQQEDSAVYLCASSSYGVDQPQHFGDGTRLSIL.

This clone turned up a few times. Other DNA sequences within the sample encode an identical CDR3. The rearrangement joins TRBV5-1 to TRBJ2-2; TRBD1 aligns across 7 bases. With 0 bases clipped from V and 2 bases from J, the junction kept 1 base outside the gene matches. The CDR3 covers 15 residues. The germline V gene encodes CDR1 SGHRS and CDR2 YFSETQ. The CDR3 region has the DNA TGCGCCAGCAGCTTGGGACAGGGCAACACCGGGGAGCTGTTTTTT. As protein: CASSLGQGNTGELFF. The complete variable domain, with remaining parts taken from reference TRBV5-1 and TRBJ2-2, reads KAGVTQTPRYLIKTRGQQVTLSCSPISGHRSVSWYQQTPGQGLQFLFEYFSETQRNKGNFPGRFSGRQFSNSRSEMNVSTLELGDSALYLCASSLGQGNTGELFFGEGSRLTVL.

This chain joins TRBV28 and TRBJ1-5; no definite D call. Trimming shortened V by 4 bases and J by 0 bases, and 10 bases separated the two germline ends. CDR1 and CDR2 (germline): MDHEN, SYDVKM. This CDR3 contains 15 residues. Here the CDR3 reads CASSSSSFSNQPQHF. CDR3 coding DNA: TGTGCCAGCAGTTCGTCCTCCTTTAGCAATCAGCCCCAGCATTTT.